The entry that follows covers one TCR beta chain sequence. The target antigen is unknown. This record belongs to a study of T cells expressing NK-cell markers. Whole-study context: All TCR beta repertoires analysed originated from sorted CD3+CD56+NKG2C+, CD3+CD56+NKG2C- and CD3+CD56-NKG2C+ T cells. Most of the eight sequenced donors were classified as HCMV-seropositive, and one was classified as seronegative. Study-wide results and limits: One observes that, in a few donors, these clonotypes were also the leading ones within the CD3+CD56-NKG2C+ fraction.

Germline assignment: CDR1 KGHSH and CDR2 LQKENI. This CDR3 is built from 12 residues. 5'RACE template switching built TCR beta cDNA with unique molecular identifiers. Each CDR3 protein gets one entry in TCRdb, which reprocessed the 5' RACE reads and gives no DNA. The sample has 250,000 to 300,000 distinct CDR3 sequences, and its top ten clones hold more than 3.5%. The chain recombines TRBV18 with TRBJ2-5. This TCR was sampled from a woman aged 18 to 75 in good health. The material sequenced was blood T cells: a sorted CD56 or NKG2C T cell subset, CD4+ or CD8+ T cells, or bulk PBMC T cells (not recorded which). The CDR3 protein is CASSPPTETQYF. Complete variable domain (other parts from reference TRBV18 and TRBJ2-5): NAGVMQNPRHLVRRRGQEARLRCSPMKGHSHVYWYRQLPEEGLKFMVYLQKENIIDESGMPKERFSAEFPKEGPSILRIQQVVRGDSAAYFCASSPPTETQYFGPGTRLLVL.